Listed here is a single TCR beta chain. Its specific antigen is unknown. The sample holds no much larger clone one base away, and base qualities are not on file. This entry comes from a study of beta chain features in type 1 diabetes (dated by TCRdb to 2017 to 2018). Study-wide context: Patients and healthy donors did not differ in mean age, gender distribution, total cell number or subset yield. A total of around 110,000,000 sorted cells were examined across all samples, and a strong correlation was observed between cell number per subset and RNA yield. The study compared TCRB repertoires of sorted circulating CD4+ T cell subsets between recently diagnosed type 1 diabetes patients and matched healthy donors. Naive and central memory subsets were obtained from all 30 or so donors, but regulatory and stem cell-like memory subsets were isolated from only 8 patients and roughly eight healthy donors.

The entire amount of isolated RNA was reverse transcribed using the High Capacity cDNA Reverse Transcription Kit, so the sequenced TCRB transcripts were expressed ones. Deep immunoSEQ sequencing was performed on naive, central memory and regulatory T cell samples, with an average of roughly 3.3 million total reads per sample. Sorted cells were lysed in RLT buffer and RNA was extracted with DNase-treated RNeasy Micro or Mini kits, depending on cell number. To prevent cross-contamination, each cell subset was processed individually, whereas patient and healthy donor samples were processed jointly. TCRB sequences were amplified from cDNA with the immunoSEQ multiplex PCR, producing 87-bp fragments spanning the CDR3 region. Amplicons were sequenced on the Illumina HiSeq platform. Per the source publication's procedure: Synthetic template baselines were used to correct PCR bias computationally, reads within Hamming distance 2 were collapsed, and singletons that could not be merged were discarded. By aligning reads against IMGT, V, D and J genes, CDR3 length, and insertions or deletions at six rearrangement sites were assigned. Within each subset, clonotype counts were normalized to sorted cell number, and only after that were true diversity and Gini coefficients computed with the tcR R package. Repertoire sharing was quantified using the overlap coefficient calculated on TCRB nucleotide sequences. Drawn from immuneACCESS, this table holds only the in-frame rearrangements with V and J called that TCRdb kept. Clones are partly lost; checked studies trace under half to an unresolved V gene and leave the rest unexplained. V, J and clone size are those of that table, while D and trimming were read from the DNA. This sample gives roughly 300,000 clones in total; approximately 8% of them show up just once. The ten largest account for 0.44% of the sample.

The CDR3 holds 15 amino acids from the cysteine to the phenylalanine. This entry keeps only the CDR3 DNA: 45 bases, framed from base 1. The germline V gene provides CDR1 KGHSH and CDR2 LQKENI. V is cut by 5 bases and J by 0 bases, and the space between the germline ends is 12 bases. Each donor gave one peripheral blood draw, averaging approximately 0.12 L, which was collected into heparinised tubes. A BD FACSAria II and a panel including CD45RO, CCR7, CD25, CD127, CD95 and CD27 were used to sort naive, central memory, regulatory and stem cell-like memory CD4+ T cells. A purity above 95% was achieved for all sorted populations. PBMCs were isolated immediately by Lymphoprep density gradient centrifugation and stained directly without culture. To minimize batch effects, samples were stained and sorted in pairs, one healthy donor with one patient per experiment. The paper's findings and limits, for the study overall: Type 1 diabetes patients showed a moderate but significant shortening of TCRB CDR3 length in all four CD4+ subsets. Naive, central memory and regulatory TCRB repertoires appeared to be more alike among patients than among healthy donors. Shorter templates might have been favored by PCR, but patient and control samples were amplified and corrected together, so both groups would have been affected equally by any skew. Because small numbers of individuals were included in the HLA sub-analyses, any influence of HLA type on TCRB rearrangement was left unresolved. Fewer insertions and more nucleotide deletions at VDJ recombination sites were observed in patients with type 1 diabetes, implying thymic rearrangement abnormalities. Sequencing cDNA rather than genomic DNA could over-represent highly expressing activated cells, although activation and CD3 levels did not differ between groups.

This receptor was taken from a young woman in good health. The sequencing input was central memory CD4+ T cells from blood. The sequence joins TRBV18 to TRBJ2-3, and perhaps TRBD2 as D gene, on 5 matching bases. The base sequence is TGTGCCAGCTCATCCGACTACCTGAGCACAGATACGCAGTATTTT. Its translation is CASSSDYLSTDTQYF.